These 10 T cell receptor beta chains share one sample of origin, sequenced in a study of shared clonotypes between healthy human individuals. Profiled with immunoSEQ multiplex PCR; TCRdb holds only in-frame clones, not every one. In the table there are about 2.1 million clones, approximately 92% of which are singletons. In the naive CD8 group, cells lacked CD45RO and were positively selected for CCR7, so terminally differentiated effector memory CD45RA+ cells were left out. The sequenced sample consisted of naive CD8+ T cells from PBMCs. All receptors come from a man between 18 and 29 years old in good health. Some clones in this sample may be carry-over from other donors' samples.

V usage is TRBV10-2 and J usage is TRBJ2-1, with D uncertain. CDR3 length: 15 residues. Looked up from germline, CDR1 is WSHSY and CDR2 is SAAADI. The V gene lost 6 bases and the J gene lost 0 bases, with 12 bases spanning the gap. CDR3 amino acids: CASRDLWSSYNEQFF. As DNA, the CDR3 is TGCGCCAGCAGGGATCTTTGGAGCTCCTACAATGAGCAGTTCTTC.

J is TRBJ2-1 and V is TRBV7-6, with TRBD2 as a possible D gene (5 bases). CDR3 length: 18 amino acids. V gave up 4 bases and J gave up 0 bases, with 19 bases separating them. Per germline, CDR1 SGHVS and CDR2 FNYEAQ. The CDR3: CASSSSERGYLSYNEQFF. DNA of the CDR3: TGTGCCAGCAGCTCCTCCGAGCGAGGGTATCTCTCCTACAATGAGCAGTTCTTC.

The chain recombines TRBV19 with TRBJ2-7; TRBD2 agrees at 7 bases. After removal of 5 bases from V and 4 bases from J, the junction contained 8 bases not matched to a gene. The CDR3 is 14 amino acids. Germline values: CDR1 LNHDA, CDR2 SQIVND (reference sequence). The CDR3 region is CASSDVGEGYEQYF. CDR3 sequence (DNA): TGTGCCAGTAGTGACGTAGGGGAGGGGTACGAGCAGTACTTC.

V and J are TRBV9 and TRBJ2-1; perhaps D is TRBD1 or TRBD2 (5 bases each). Germline CDR1 SGDLS, CDR2 YYNGEE. CDR3 length equals 16 residues. Trimming pared 2 bases from V and 3 bases from J, leaving 15 bases between. CDR3 coding DNA: TGTGCCAGCAGCGTCGGTGGAGAGGGGATCTACAATGAGCAGTTCTTC. Protein product: CASSVGGEGIYNEQFF.

This clone has only one observation. The genes are TRBV4-3 and TRBJ2-7; no definite D call. The CDR3 length is 13 residues. V was pared by 1 base and J by 4 bases, with 8 bases between. Germline lookup yields CDR1 LGHNA and CDR2 YSLEER. CDR3 sequence: CASSQAQSYEQYF. The CDR3, as DNA: TGCGCCAGCAGCCAAGCCCAAAGTTACGAGCAGTACTTC.

V gene TRBV7-9 combines with J gene TRBJ1-1, with TRBD1 identical over 8 bases. Per germline, CDR1 SEHNR and CDR2 FQNEAQ (reference sequence). CDR3 length equals 13 residues. After removal of 6 bases from V and 5 bases from J, the junction contained 5 bases not matched to a gene. Here the CDR3 reads CASRQGDRTEAFF. DNA for the CDR3: TGTGCCAGCAGACAGGGGGATAGGACTGAAGCTTTCTTT.

The chain couples TRBV28 to TRBJ1-5; 9 bases line up with TRBD1. V lost 2 bases and J lost 6; bases outside the gene matches: 8. Germline CDR1 reads MDHEN; CDR2 reads SYDVKM. This CDR3 has 16 residues. CDR3 amino acids: CASSLATDRGSQPQHF. In DNA, the CDR3 is TGTGCCAGCAGTTTAGCAACGGACAGGGGTAGTCAGCCCCAGCATTTT.

V usage is TRBV13 and J usage is TRBJ2-1; D ambiguous. The ends were cut back, 5 bases at V and 8 bases at J, with 16 bases in the middle. CDR1 PRHDT and CDR2 FYEKMQ come from the germline V gene (reference sequence). The CDR3 consists of 14 residues. CDR3 sequence reads: CASSETSASDEQFF. CDR3 nucleotide sequence: TGTGCCAGCAGCGAGACGTCAGCGTCCGATGAGCAGTTCTTC.

The CDR3 DNA is TGTGCCAGCAGTGAATTCCCACTGAGGCAGAACACAGATACGCAGTATTTT. This sequence encodes CASSEFPLRQNTDTQYF. The chain joins TRBV2 to TRBJ2-3; D gene ambiguous. V lost 2 bases and J lost 2, with 17 bases in between. CDR3 size: 17 residues. Per the germline V gene, CDR1 is SNHLY and CDR2 is FYNNEI.

DNA for the CDR3: TGTGCCAGCAGAGAGAGGGGACAGAACACTGAAGCTTTCTTT. Residues: CASRERGQNTEAFF. V usage is TRBV11-2 and J usage is TRBJ1-1; D may be TRBD1 (6 bases). V lost 6 bases, J lost 1 base, and 12 bases lay in between. Germline CDR1 SGHAT, CDR2 FQNNGV. This CDR3 region has 14 residues.